This T cell receptor (beta chain) derives from a study of cytomegalovirus exposure and HLA in healthy donors. About this clone itself: Its target is unknown.

Findings of the study overall: As a later analysis revealed, the rate of TCR association differed by HLA locus, with DRB1 most and HLA-C fewest.

The PCR had 60 Vbeta and 13 Jbeta primers. Generated by immunoSEQ multiplex PCR, the TCRdb table keeps only in-frame clones and is missing some. The data hold 150,000 to 200,000 clones, with roughly 77% observed a single time. This receptor was obtained from a man aged 40-49 years in good health and CMV-seropositive. Sequencing was done on a sample of PBMCs.

The CDR3 DNA sequence: TGTGCCAGCGCCCTTAGGGCTAGCGGGGCCGGTGAGCAGTTCTTC. Its protein product is CASALRASGAGEQFF. V is TRBV7-8 and J is TRBJ2-1, with 9 bases lining up with TRBD2. The germline CDR1 and CDR2 sequences are SGHVS and FQNEAQ. The CDR3 is made up of 15 amino acids. With 8 bases clipped from V and 9 bases from J, the junction kept 14 bases outside the gene matches.